These T cell receptor beta chains were read from a single sample in a study of sequential checkpoint blockade in melanoma. The data were produced by immunoSEQ multiplex PCR, yet TCRdb's version contains in-frame clones alone and is incomplete. The sample shows thousands of clones, over 40% of them seen only once. The sample in question was CD8+ T cells sorted from blood (inferred from file names), obtained from a patient given nivolumab and ipilimumab in sequence. The receptor source for this set is a human donor with melanoma. The CDR3 runs from the conserved cysteine through the conserved F or W. A D gene is named only where the DNA matches it firmly. Expanded clones are given a class, and other clones once, few, many or no size at all.

clone_size j_call d_call v_call cdr3_aa cdr3_nt
- TRBJ1-1 - TRBV7-8 CASSLVGEPLLNTEAFF TGTGCCAGCAGCTTAGTAGGAGAACCTCTACTAAACACTGAAGCTTTCTTT
- TRBJ1-6 - TRBV27 CASSPQVPGNSPLHF TGTGCCAGCAGCCCACAGGTCCCCGGCAATTCACCCCTCCACTTT
- TRBJ1-2 TRBD1 TRBV5-6 CASSPGQGNYGYTF TGTGCCAGCAGCCCGGGACAGGGAAACTATGGCTACACCTTC
- TRBJ2-1 - TRBV11-2 CASSLMNPREQFF TGTGCCAGCAGCTTAATGAACCCGCGTGAGCAGTTCTTC
- TRBJ1-1 - TRBV4-3 CASSSNRGEAFF TGCGCCAGCAGCTCTAATCGGGGGGAAGCTTTCTTT
- TRBJ2-1 TRBD1 TRBV5-1 CASRPPGQGYNEQFF TGCGCCAGCAGACCGCCGGGACAGGGGTACAATGAGCAGTTCTTC
few TRBJ2-7 TRBD2 TRBV7-9 CASSLRTSLAYEQYF TGTGCCAGCAGCCTACGGACTAGCTTGGCCTACGAGCAGTACTTC
- TRBJ2-7 TRBD2 TRBV6-4 CASSDKSGLAGGPYFHEQYF TGTGCCAGCAGTGACAAGTCGGGGCTAGCGGGAGGGCCGTATTTCCACGAGCAGTACTTC
few TRBJ2-7 - TRBV9 CASSPRGRDSYEQYF TGTGCCAGCAGCCCCCGAGGGCGGGACTCCTACGAGCAGTACTTC
- TRBJ1-5 - TRBV7-9 CASSAGGSSQPQHF TGTGCCAGCAGCGCGGGCGGGTCTAGTCAGCCCCAGCATTTT
few TRBJ1-3 - TRBV7-8 CASSLGGEWSSGNTIYF TGTGCCAGCAGCTTAGGGGGCGAATGGAGCTCTGGAAACACCATATATTTT
- TRBJ1-1 TRBD1 TRBV9 CASSSRTGQAFF TGTGCCAGCAGCTCCAGGACAGGGCAAGCTTTCTTT
few TRBJ2-5 TRBD2 TRBV7-9 CASSPRTQVAGWETQYF TGTGCCAGCAGCCCCCGGACTCAGGTAGCGGGATGGGAGACCCAGTACTTC
medium-sized TRBJ2-7 TRBD2 TRBV7-9 CASSPSGAPWEQYF TGTGCCAGCAGCCCTAGCGGGGCCCCCTGGGAGCAGTACTTC
- TRBJ2-6 TRBD1 TRBV19 CASSPLGQVSSGANVLTF TGTGCCAGTAGTCCCCTGGGACAGGTGAGCTCTGGGGCCAACGTCCTGACTTTC
few TRBJ2-7 TRBD1 TRBV5-6 CASSLDWTGRYEQYF TGTGCCAGCAGCTTGGATTGGACAGGGCGCTACGAGCAGTACTTC
- TRBJ1-2 - TRBV27 CASSLWAPQGYTF TGTGCCAGCAGTTTATGGGCCCCGCAGGGCTACACCTTC
few TRBJ1-1 - TRBV27 CASSSGGNTEAFF TGTGCCAGCAGCTCGGGGGGGAACACTGAAGCTTTCTTT
- TRBJ1-1 - TRBV19 CASSFRGEAPMNTEAFF TGTGCCAGTAGTTTTCGGGGGGAGGCTCCGATGAACACTGAAGCTTTCTTT
- TRBJ2-7 TRBD2 TRBV28 CASSPGGEQYF TGTGCCAGCAGTCCGGGGGGCGAGCAGTACTTC
- TRBJ2-7 - TRBV7-2 CASSWGLEQYF TGTGCCAGCAGCTGGGGGCTGGAGCAGTACTTC
medium-sized TRBJ1-2 - TRBV4-3 CASSQDPAGDGYTF TGCGCCAGCAGCCAAGATCCAGCAGGGGATGGCTACACCTTC
- TRBJ2-7 TRBD2 TRBV9 CASSVVPGGGYEQYF TGTGCCAGCAGCGTCGTTCCGGGAGGGGGGTACGAGCAGTACTTC
few TRBJ2-3 - TRBV9 CASSVEDGGSFDTQYF TGTGCCAGCAGCGTAGAGGATGGGGGGTCGTTCGATACGCAGTATTTT
- TRBJ1-2 - TRBV4-2 CASSQGRQELPYGYTF TGTGCCAGCAGCCAGGGGAGACAGGAGTTGCCCTATGGCTACACCTTC
- TRBJ2-7 TRBD1 TRBV27 CASSFGTVYEQYF TGTGCCAGCAGTTTCGGGACAGTCTACGAGCAGTACTTC
once TRBJ2-7 TRBD2 TRBV9 CASSGEGLAARGVGYEQYF TGTGCCAGCAGCGGCGAAGGACTAGCGGCACGCGGAGTCGGTTACGAGCAGTACTTC
few TRBJ2-7 - TRBV9 CASSVDGLSYEQYF TGTGCCAGCAGCGTAGATGGGCTATCCTACGAGCAGTACTTC
- TRBJ2-7 - TRBV7-9 CASSLPRDYEQYF TGTGCCAGCAGCTTACCCAGGGACTACGAGCAGTACTTC
- TRBJ2-7 - TRBV28 CASSPPTGSREQYF TGTGCCAGCAGCCCCCCAACAGGGTCCCGCGAGCAGTACTTC
- TRBJ1-2 - TRBV5-8 CASRRGTAGYTF TGTGCCAGCCGCCGGGGGACGGCTGGCTACACCTTC
- TRBJ2-3 TRBD2 TRBV7-3 CASSFLGLAEDTQYF TGTGCCAGCAGCTTCCTAGGACTAGCGGAAGATACGCAGTATTTT
- TRBJ1-2 - TRBV2 CASSAHGRGYGYTF TGTGCCAGCAGCGCCCATGGCAGGGGCTATGGCTACACCTTC
- TRBJ1-1 - TRBV11-1 CASSLAGHNYEAFF TGTGCCAGCAGCTTAGCGGGGCACAATTATGAAGCTTTCTTT
- TRBJ2-7 TRBD2 TRBV19 CASSIGQGGYEQYF TGTGCCAGTAGTATCGGGCAGGGAGGGTACGAGCAGTACTTC
few TRBJ1-1 TRBD1 TRBV4-3 CASSRDRDFMNTEAFF TGCGCCAGCAGCCGTGACAGGGACTTTATGAACACTGAAGCTTTCTTT
few TRBJ2-7 - TRBV7-7 CASSLDQGYEQYF TGTGCCAGCAGCTTAGACCAGGGATACGAGCAGTACTTC
few TRBJ2-7 - TRBV5-2 CASSQETGIYEQYF TGCGCCAGCAGCCAAGAGACAGGGATCTACGAGCAGTACTTC
- TRBJ1-4 - TRBV28 CASRPYDSLNEKLFF TGTGCCAGCAGACCCTACGACAGTCTCAATGAAAAACTGTTTTTT
- TRBJ2-7 - TRBV28 CASSLAGLNEQYF TGTGCCAGCAGTTTAGCAGGGCTGAACGAGCAGTACTTC